Listed here is a single TCR beta chain. TCRdb keeps only in-frame clones here, not all; method: immunoSEQ multiplex PCR. The table lists about 270,000 clones, 85% of them singletons. This entry is derived from a study of blood T cell repertoires in COVID-19. Looking at the study overall: PBMCs, B-cell-depleted T cells, or T cells provided the cDNA or gDNA that made up the material.

Germline-derived CDR1 and CDR2 are SGHRS and YFSETQ. J gave up 9 bases and V 3 bases, and 2 bases lay outside the gene matches. The CDR3 contains 14 residues. The V and J genes are TRBV5-1 and TRBJ1-6, with 11 bases matching TRBD1. Material: PBMCs or T cells enriched from blood (not recorded which). The sequence was collected from a woman aged 45 to 65 with acute COVID-19. This chain's CDR3 is CASSSGTGGSPLHF. The CDR3 coding sequence is TGCGCCAGCAGCTCAGGGACAGGGGGTTCACCCCTCCACTTT.